Listed below are T cell receptor beta chains from one sample, sequenced in a study of blood T cell repertoires in COVID-19. Libraries were prepared by immunoSEQ multiplex PCR; TCRdb keeps only in-frame clonotypes and omits some of them. The sample gives 200,000 to 300,000 clones, about 89% of which show up once; 8.5% to 10% is in the top ten. Material for sequencing was peripheral blood. The receptors shown here come from a man between 35 and 55 years old who had recovered from COVID-19. Each CDR3 is given with its conserved first and last residue. The order of the fields is V gene, D gene, clone size, J gene, CDR3 protein, CDR3 DNA. D genes are given only for firm matches. Size is omitted from some rows. Given values are once, few, many or a class for expanded clones.

TRBV4-3	NA	NA	TRBJ1-1	CASSPTALRDRGGAFF	TGCGCCAGCAGCCCAACGGCCCTTAGGGATCGGGGGGGGGCTTTCTTT
TRBV3-1/TRBV3-2	NA	NA	TRBJ2-7	CASSQGGSVVAQYF	TGTGCCAGCAGCCAAGGGGGCTCGGTCGTGGCGCAGTACTTC
TRBV9	NA	NA	TRBJ2-5	CASSVEPGGETQYF	TGTGCCAGCAGCGTAGAGCCCGGTGGAGAGACCCAGTACTTC
TRBV11-3	NA	NA	TRBJ2-7	CASSLAGRINEQYF	TGTGCCAGCAGCTTAGCGGGGAGAATCAACGAGCAGTACTTC
TRBV29-1	TRBD1	once	TRBJ2-1	CSVPRGPYNEQFF	TGCAGCGTTCCGAGGGGGCCCTACAATGAGCAGTTCTTC
TRBV5-1	TRBD2	NA	TRBJ2-5	CASSPGALAGGAETQYF	TGCGCCAGCAGCCCGGGGGCTCTAGCGGGAGGCGCGGAGACCCAGTACTTC
TRBV28	TRBD1	NA	TRBJ2-4	CASSPSQGRGNIQYF	TGTGCCAGCAGTCCCTCACAGGGGAGAGGGAACATTCAGTACTTC
TRBV5-1	NA	NA	TRBJ2-2	CASSLVTGWNTGELFF	TGCGCCAGCAGCTTGGTAACAGGGTGGAACACCGGGGAGCTGTTTTTT
TRBV5-1	NA	NA	TRBJ1-1	CASSLAGGQNTEAFF	TGCGCCAGCAGCTTGGCTGGGGGCCAGAACACTGAAGCTTTCTTT
TRBV21-1	NA	once	TRBJ1-5	CASSKMWGRRHSNQPQHF	TGTGCCAGCAGCAAAATGTGGGGCCGACGGCATAGCAATCAGCCCCAGCATTTT
TRBV19	TRBD1	NA	TRBJ2-3	CASSTGTGTSTDTQYF	TGTGCCAGTAGTACCGGGACAGGCACTAGCACAGATACGCAGTATTTT
TRBV4-3	TRBD1	NA	TRBJ1-2	CASSSGQGNDGYTF	TGCGCCAGCAGCTCGGGACAGGGGAACGATGGCTACACCTTC
TRBV5-4	NA	NA	TRBJ2-1	CASSSSGPSYNEQFF	TGTGCCAGCAGCTCCAGCGGACCCTCCTACAATGAGCAGTTCTTC
TRBV5-1	NA	NA	TRBJ2-6	CASSLVETGSSGANVLTF	TGCGCCAGCAGCTTGGTGGAGACAGGCTCTTCTGGGGCCAACGTCCTGACTTTC
TRBV6-5	NA	NA	TRBJ2-7	CASRVGDNFYEQYF	TGTGCCAGCAGGGTGGGGGACAACTTCTACGAGCAGTACTTC
TRBV25-1	TRBD1	NA	TRBJ2-2	CASSGLPRGLGTGELFF	TGTGCCAGCAGTGGTCTTCCCAGGGGGCTAGGAACCGGGGAGCTGTTTTTT
TRBV6-1	NA	NA	TRBJ2-7	CASSERGYSYEQYF	TGTGCCAGCAGTGAACGGGGGTACTCCTACGAGCAGTACTTC
TRBV10-3	NA	NA	TRBJ2-3	CAISGGPRTDTQYF	TGTGCCATCAGTGGGGGGCCGAGAACAGATACGCAGTATTTT
TRBV5-1	NA	NA	TRBJ2-7	CASGQGTEQYF	TGCGCCAGCGGCCAGGGGACGGAGCAGTACTTC
TRBV19	TRBD1	NA	TRBJ2-7	CASSIETGGIYEQYF	TGTGCCAGTAGTATAGAGACAGGGGGCATCTACGAGCAGTACTTC
TRBV11-2	TRBD1	NA	TRBJ2-7	CASSLGQGIHEQYF	TGTGCCAGCAGCCTCGGACAGGGGATCCACGAGCAGTACTTC
TRBV7-8	NA	NA	TRBJ2-7	CASSPLGRGGDYEQYF	TGTGCCAGCAGCCCGTTGGGTAGGGGGGGTGATTACGAGCAGTACTTC
TRBV7-2	NA	once	TRBJ1-2	CASSLADFNYGYTF	TGTGCCAGCAGCTTAGCCGACTTTAACTATGGCTACACCTTC
TRBV7-3	NA	NA	TRBJ2-1	CASSILQGTEQFF	TGTGCCAGCAGCATATTACAGGGAACTGAGCAGTTCTTC
TRBV2	NA	NA	TRBJ2-5	CASSEGGVGETQYF	TGTGCCAGCAGTGAAGGCGGGGTCGGCGAGACCCAGTACTTC
TRBV10-3	TRBD1	few	TRBJ1-2	CAISGQGASPSHGYTF	TGTGCCATCAGCGGACAGGGGGCATCCCCGTCTCATGGCTACACCTTC
TRBV10-3	TRBD2	NA	TRBJ2-3	CAISPRGSTDTQYF	TGTGCCATCAGTCCGCGGGGGAGCACAGATACGCAGTATTTT
TRBV5-5	NA	NA	TRBJ1-4	CASSPQGEKLFF	TGTGCCAGCAGTCCTCAGGGTGAAAAACTGTTTTTT
TRBV6-5	NA	NA	TRBJ1-2	CASSYGQDSRGYTF	TGTGCCAGCAGTTACGGCCAGGACTCTAGGGGCTACACCTTC
TRBV10-1	NA	NA	TRBJ1-2	CASSESAGGRNSGYTF	TGCGCCAGCAGTGAGTCCGCTGGGGGCCGTAATAGTGGCTACACCTTC
TRBV27	TRBD1	NA	TRBJ2-3	CASSPTRGKVDTQYF	TGTGCCAGCAGTCCAACCAGGGGGAAGGTAGATACGCAGTATTTT
TRBV10-3	NA	NA	TRBJ2-1	CATSLADEQFF	TGTGCCACCTCCCTGGCGGATGAGCAGTTCTTC
TRBV15	NA	NA	TRBJ1-1	CATSKRNDRRNTEAFF	TGTGCCACCAGCAAAAGAAATGACAGGCGGAACACTGAAGCTTTCTTT
TRBV10-2	TRBD2	once	TRBJ2-3	CASGTSGGTDTQYF	TGCGCCAGCGGGACTAGCGGGGGTACAGATACGCAGTATTTT
TRBV7-8	TRBD2	NA	TRBJ2-4	CASSPRLAGGPVKNIQYF	TGTGCCAGCAGCCCCCGACTAGCGGGGGGGCCGGTCAAAAACATTCAGTACTTC
TRBV7-8	NA	NA	TRBJ2-7	CASSHPSGVSYEQYF	TGTGCCAGCAGCCACCCTTCGGGGGTCTCCTACGAGCAGTACTTC
TRBV29-1	NA	NA	TRBJ1-5	CSVAGDNQPQHF	TGCAGCGTTGCAGGGGACAATCAGCCCCAGCATTTT
TRBV27	TRBD2	NA	TRBJ2-7	CASSSSAGGPTYEQYF	TGTGCCAGCAGTTCCTCAGCGGGAGGGCCCACCTACGAGCAGTACTTC
TRBV19	NA	NA	TRBJ1-6	CASSMYGMGGRSPLHF	TGTGCCAGTAGTATGTATGGTATGGGGGGTCGTTCACCCCTCCACTTT
TRBV24-1	TRBD1	once	TRBJ2-3	CATSEVRDRDPHTDTQYF	TGTGCCACCAGTGAAGTGCGGGACAGGGACCCCCACACAGATACGCAGTATTTT
TRBV10-3	TRBD2	NA	TRBJ2-7	CAILDDSSPRGSMYEQYF	TGTGCCATCCTCGACGACTCCTCGCCCCGCGGGAGCATGTACGAGCAGTACTTC
TRBV7-8	NA	NA	TRBJ1-5	CASSRGEGNQPQHF	TGTGCCAGCAGCCGGGGCGAAGGCAATCAGCCCCAGCATTTT
TRBV27	NA	NA	TRBJ2-3	CASSLRGAPADTQYF	TGTGCCAGCAGTTTACGGGGGGCGCCCGCAGATACGCAGTATTTT
TRBV19	NA	once	TRBJ2-6	CASSPGTVSSGANVLTF	TGTGCCAGTAGCCCGGGGACTGTGAGCTCTGGGGCCAACGTCCTGACTTTC
TRBV13	TRBD2	NA	TRBJ2-7	CASSSGLAEGEQYF	TGTGCCAGCAGCTCGGGACTAGCCGAAGGGGAGCAGTACTTC
TRBV27	TRBD2	NA	TRBJ2-7	CASTSWAGGRVHEQYF	TGTGCCAGCACCTCCTGGGCTGGCGGGAGGGTACACGAGCAGTACTTC
TRBV5-1	TRBD1	NA	TRBJ2-3	CASSTGTADTDTQYF	TGCGCCAGTTCAACCGGGACAGCCGACACAGATACGCAGTATTTT
TRBV29-1	TRBD1	once	TRBJ2-7	CSVGGRGSFHEQYF	TGCAGCGTTGGTGGCAGGGGGTCGTTTCACGAGCAGTACTTC
TRBV5-6	NA	NA	TRBJ2-2	CASTLRGANTGELFF	TGTGCCAGCACTCTCCGGGGAGCTAACACCGGGGAGCTGTTTTTT
TRBV5-1	NA	NA	TRBJ2-1	CASSPDRAGPYNEQFF	TGCGCCAGCAGCCCGGACCGGGCGGGACCCTACAATGAGCAGTTCTTC
TRBV11-2	TRBD2	few	TRBJ2-3	CASSFTSGGNTQYF	TGTGCCAGCAGCTTTACTAGCGGGGGGAACACGCAGTATTTT
TRBV9	NA	NA	TRBJ2-7	CASSLGTANYEQYF	TGTGCCAGCAGCCTTGGGACTGCCAACTACGAGCAGTACTTC
TRBV5-5	TRBD1	NA	TRBJ1-1	CASSGSGGPNTEAFF	TGTGCCAGCAGCGGATCAGGGGGGCCGAACACTGAAGCTTTCTTT
TRBV29-1	TRBD1	NA	TRBJ2-7	CSVGGQGYEQYF	TGCAGCGTTGGGGGACAGGGCTACGAGCAGTACTTC
TRBV20-1	TRBD2	NA	TRBJ2-7	CSASKGGSYEQYF	TGCAGTGCTAGTAAGGGAGGGTCCTACGAGCAGTACTTC
TRBV29-1	NA	NA	TRBJ1-2	CSVVGAWDQNYGYTF	TGCAGCGTTGTGGGGGCCTGGGACCAAAACTATGGCTACACCTTC
TRBV15	TRBD1	NA	TRBJ1-5	CATSSEQGANQPQHF	TGTGCCACCAGCAGTGAACAGGGGGCCAATCAGCCCCAGCATTTT